The 10 T cell receptor beta chains below were found in one sample sequenced in a study of tumor-infiltrating lymphocytes in localized non-small cell lung cancer. Only in-frame clones appear in the TCRdb table, and some are missing; sequencing was by immunoSEQ multiplex PCR. The sample gives 9,500 to 15,000 clones, more than 60% of which show up once; 4% to 5% is in the top ten. Sequencing was done on a sample of lung tumor tissue. These TCRs come from a human donor with non-small cell lung cancer.

The chain's CDR3 is CASRPGTHSSYEQYV. The CDR3 region has the DNA TGTGCCAGCAGGCCCGGGACCCACAGCTCCTACGAGCAGTACGTC. V usage is TRBV6-1 and J usage is TRBJ2-7, with D possibly being TRBD1 or TRBD2 (5 bases each). The germline V gene encodes CDR1 MNHNS and CDR2 SASEGT. V shed 6 bases and J shed 0 bases, with 15 bases lying between them. The CDR3 sequence is 15 residues long.

The chain joins TRBV5-1 to TRBJ1-1, with 8 bases fitting TRBD1. The CDR3 has 16 amino acids. Germline CDR1 is SGHRS and CDR2 is YFSETQ. After removal of 2 bases from V and 1 base from J, the junction contained 7 bases not matched to a gene. The CDR3 region is CASSLERQGRNTEAFF. The CDR3 DNA sequence: TGCGCCAGCAGCTTAGAGAGACAGGGGAGGAACACTGAAGCTTTCTTT.

CDR3 DNA: TGTGCCACCAGCAAAAACAGGGGCCGAGAGACCCAGTACTTC. Its protein is CATSKNRGRETQYF. V and J are TRBV15 and TRBJ2-5; 7 nucleotides align to TRBD1. Trimming took 4 bases from V and 4 from J; bases not matched to a gene: 6. The CDR3 consists of 14 residues. Germline CDR1 and CDR2: LNHNV and YYDKDF (reference sequence). Looking up the rest from reference TRBV15 and TRBJ2-5 gives the full variable domain: DAMVIQNPRYQVTQFGKPVTLSCSQTLNHNVMYWYQQKSSQAPKLLFHYYDKDFNNEADTPDNFQSRRPNTSFCFLDIRSPGLGDTAMYLCATSKNRGRETQYFGPGTRLLVL.

This chain connects TRBV5-4 to TRBJ2-1, with D maybe TRBD2 (6 bases). Trimming cost V 1 base and J 4 bases, with 9 bases left between them. Germline CDR1 reads SGHNT; CDR2 reads YYREEE (reference sequence). The CDR3 is 14 amino acids. The CDR3 loop is CASSLPSGYNEQFF. For the CDR3, the DNA is TGTGCCAGCAGCTTGCCCAGCGGGTACAATGAGCAGTTCTTC.

This sequence joins TRBV6-6 and TRBJ1-2; the D is unclear. The CDR3 contains 14 residues. CDR1 is MNHNY, CDR2 SVGAGI, per germline (reference sequence). V gave up 4 bases and J gave up 4 bases, with 13 bases separating them. CDR3 amino acids: CASSSTGQAYGYTF. CDR3 in DNA: TGTGCCAGCAGTTCCACCGGCCAGGCCTATGGCTACACCTTC.

V gene TRBV28 combines with J gene TRBJ2-7; 7 bases are a match to TRBD1. Germline V gene data show CDR1 as MDHEN and CDR2 as SYDVKM. V gave up 6 bases and J gave up 2 bases; unmatched junction bases: 7. The CDR3 has 14 residues. The CDR3 protein is CASRLGTATYEQYF. The CDR3, as DNA: TGTGCCAGCAGACTCGGGACAGCGACCTACGAGCAGTACTTC.

The V call is TRBV18, the J call TRBJ2-1, with D possibly being TRBD2 (5 bases). The CDR3 has 12 residues. The V end was cut by 4 bases, the J end by 9 bases, with 10 bases between. Germline V gene sequence: CDR1 KGHSH, CDR2 LQKENI. CDR3 nucleotides: TGTGCCAGCTCACGTGATCGGGGTGAGCAGTTCTTC. This gives the protein CASSRDRGEQFF.

This chain links TRBV4-1 with TRBJ2-6; D remains unclear. Germline lookup yields CDR1 MGHRA and CDR2 YSYEKL. The V and J ends lost 1 base and 8 bases respectively, with 6 bases between them. The CDR3 is 13 residues long. The CDR3 region has the DNA TGCGCCAGCAGCCAAGGGAATACCAACGTCCTGACTTTC. This gives the protein CASSQGNTNVLTF.

The rearrangement uses TRBV11-2 and TRBJ2-7; D gene uncertain. The CDR3 length is 14 residues. Germline-derived CDR1 and CDR2 are SGHAT and FQNNGV. With 3 bases removed from V and 3 bases from J, the gap between germline ends came to 12 bases. The CDR3: CASSFLNADYEQYF. The CDR3 nucleotides are TGTGCCAGCAGCTTCCTTAACGCGGACTACGAGCAGTACTTC.

V is TRBV29-1 and J is TRBJ2-5; D is perhaps TRBD1 or TRBD2 (6 bases each). Trimming removed 0 bases at V and 5 bases at J, with 10 bases between. The CDR3 length is 13 residues. CDR1 is SQVTM, CDR2 ANQGSEA, per germline. The DNA of the CDR3 is TGCAGCGTTGAAGATCAGGGGAGGGAGACCCAGTACTTC. Translating it yields CSVEDQGRETQYF.